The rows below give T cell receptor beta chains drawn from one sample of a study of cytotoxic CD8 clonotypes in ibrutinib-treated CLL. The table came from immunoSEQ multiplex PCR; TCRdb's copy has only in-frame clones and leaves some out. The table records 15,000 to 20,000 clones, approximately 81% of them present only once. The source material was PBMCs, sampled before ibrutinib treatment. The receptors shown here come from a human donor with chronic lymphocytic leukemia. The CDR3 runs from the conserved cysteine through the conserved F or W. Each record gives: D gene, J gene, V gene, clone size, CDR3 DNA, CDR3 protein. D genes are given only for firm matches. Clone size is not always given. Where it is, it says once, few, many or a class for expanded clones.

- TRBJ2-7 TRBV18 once TGTGCCAGCTCACCAGTGGGGTACGATACCTACGAGCAGTACTTC CASSPVGYDTYEQYF
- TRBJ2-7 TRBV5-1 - TGCGCCAGCAAGATAGCAAGTTCGGGATACGAGCAGTACTTC CASKIASSGYEQYF
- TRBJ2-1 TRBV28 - TGTGCCAGCAGTCTAAGTCTAGCAAACTACAATGAGCAGTTCTTC CASSLSLANYNEQFF
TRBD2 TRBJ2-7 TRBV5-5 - TGTGCCAGCAGCTTCGGGGGGTCGAGCTCCTACGAGCAGTACTTC CASSFGGSSSYEQYF
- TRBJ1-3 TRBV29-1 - TGCAGCGTGCGGACCTCTGGAAACACCATATATTTT CSVRTSGNTIYF
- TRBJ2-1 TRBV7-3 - TGTGCCAGCAGCTTAGTTGCCTCCTACAATGAGCAGTTCTTC CASSLVASYNEQFF
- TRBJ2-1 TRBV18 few TGTGCCAGCTCACTCGGGGGTCCTAGGGATGAGCAGTTCTTC CASSLGGPRDEQFF
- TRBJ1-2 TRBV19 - TGTGCCAGTAGTATGGGACCTGGCTACACCTTC CASSMGPGYTF
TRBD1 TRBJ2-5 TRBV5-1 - TGCGCCAGCAGCCCGGACAGGGTAGAGACCCAGTACTTC CASSPDRVETQYF
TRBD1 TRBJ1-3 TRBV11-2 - TGTGCCAGCAGCTTAGATGCCAGGGGGCGATTTACCTCTGGAAACACCATATATTTT CASSLDARGRFTSGNTIYF
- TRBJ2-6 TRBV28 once TGTGCCAGCAGTTTTGGCAACTCTGGGGCCAACGTCCTGACTTTC CASSFGNSGANVLTF
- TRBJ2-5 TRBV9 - TGTGCCAGCAGCCAGCTGCCCCAGGGAGAGACCCAGTACTTC CASSQLPQGETQYF
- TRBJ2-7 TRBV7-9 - TGTGCCAGCGGAGGTGGGGAGCAGTACTTC CASGGGEQYF
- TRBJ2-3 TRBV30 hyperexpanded TGTGCCTGGACGGCAGCTTCTAGCACAGATACGCAGTATTTT CAWTAASSTDTQYF
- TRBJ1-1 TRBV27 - TGTGCCAGCAGCACAACAGGGAGGAACACTGAAGCTTTCTTT CASSTTGRNTEAFF
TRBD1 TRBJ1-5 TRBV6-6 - TGTGCCAGCAGTTCAGGGGGCGATCAGCCCCAGCATTTT CASSSGGDQPQHF
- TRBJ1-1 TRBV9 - TGTGCCAGCAGCGTAGAGCTGAACACTGAAGCTTTCTTT CASSVELNTEAFF
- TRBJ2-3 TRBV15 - TGTGCCACCAGCACCCGGGGCGGGCCCCGTAGTGATACGCAGTATTTT CATSTRGGPRSDTQYF
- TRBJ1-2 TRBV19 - TGTGCCAGTAGTATAGGGGGGAACTATGGCTACACCTTC CASSIGGNYGYTF
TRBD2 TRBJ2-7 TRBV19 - TGTGCCAGTTCGAGGGCGGGAGGGGGATTGGACGAGCAGTACTTC CASSRAGGGLDEQYF
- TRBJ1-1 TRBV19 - TGTGCCAGTAGTATTGGCCGGGGGAGGAACACTGAAGCTTTCTTT CASSIGRGRNTEAFF
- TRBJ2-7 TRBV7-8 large TGTGCCAGCAGCTTAAACCCAGGGTCACTCTACGAGCAGTACTTC CASSLNPGSLYEQYF
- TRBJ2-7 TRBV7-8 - TGTGCCAGCAGCCCCTGGGACTGGCGTGGGGAGCAGTACTTC CASSPWDWRGEQYF
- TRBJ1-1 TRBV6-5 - TGTGCCAGCACCCAAAGGCCAGAAGAAGCTGAAGCTTTCTTT CASTQRPEEAEAFF
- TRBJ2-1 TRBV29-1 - TGCAGCGTCGGGGGCGGGCGGAGCTCCTACAATGAGCAGTTCTTC CSVGGGRSSYNEQFF
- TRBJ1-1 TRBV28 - TGTGCCAGCAGTCCGGACTCCCCTTTGAACACTGAAGCTTTCTTT CASSPDSPLNTEAFF
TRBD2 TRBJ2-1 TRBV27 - TGTGCCAGCAGTTTATCGTGGCTAGCGGGACACTACAATGAGCAGTTCTTC CASSLSWLAGHYNEQFF
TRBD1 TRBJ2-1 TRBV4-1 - TGCGCCAGCAGCTCGGGACAGTACAATGAGCAGTTCTTC CASSSGQYNEQFF
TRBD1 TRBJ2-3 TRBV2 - TGTGCCAGCAGTGGTTGGGACAGGCGATCCACAGATACGCAGTATTTT CASSGWDRRSTDTQYF
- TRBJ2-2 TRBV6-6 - TGTGCCAGCAGTTCGTCCAGGGGTGACACCGGGGAGCTGTTTTTT CASSSSRGDTGELFF
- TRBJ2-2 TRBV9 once TGTGCCAGCAGCGGACCGGGATATAACACCGGGGAGCTGTTTTTT CASSGPGYNTGELFF
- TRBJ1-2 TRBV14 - TGTGCCAGCAGCCATGAAGGACAGTTTGGTGGCTACACCTTC CASSHEGQFGGYTF
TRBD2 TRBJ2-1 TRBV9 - TGTGCCAGCAGCGTAGTTCTTAGCGGGGACAATGAGCAGTTCTTC CASSVVLSGDNEQFF
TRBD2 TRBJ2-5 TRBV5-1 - TGCGCCAGCACGACTGGGAGGGGCCTCCTCCAAGAGACCCAGTACTTC CASTTGRGLLQETQYF
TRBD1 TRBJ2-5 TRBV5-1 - TGCGCCAGCAGAACAGGGGAACGAGGAGAGACCCAGTACTTC CASRTGERGETQYF
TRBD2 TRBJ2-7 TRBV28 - TGTGCCAGCAAGTCTGGCGGGAGCTCCTACGAGCAGTACTTC CASKSGGSSYEQYF
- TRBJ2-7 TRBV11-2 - TGTGCCAGCACCCTGACGGACTCCTTCTCCTACGAGCAGTACTTC CASTLTDSFSYEQYF
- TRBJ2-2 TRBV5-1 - TGCGCCAGCAGCCCCGCGCGGCCCCTAGGCGGGGAGCTGTTTTTT CASSPARPLGGELFF
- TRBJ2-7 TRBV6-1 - TGTGCCAGCAGATTATACGACACCGATTCCTACGAGCAGTACTTC CASRLYDTDSYEQYF
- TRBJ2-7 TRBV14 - TGTGCCAGCAGCCAAGGGCTTGGGCAGTTGTACGAGCAGTACTTC CASSQGLGQLYEQYF
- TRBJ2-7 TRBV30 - TGTGCCTGGAGTGTATTTAGGACTATCCCCTACGAGCAGTACTTC CAWSVFRTIPYEQYF
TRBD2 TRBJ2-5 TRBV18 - TGTGCCAGCTCCTCCGGGACTAGCGGGATAAAGACCCAGTACTTC CASSSGTSGIKTQYF
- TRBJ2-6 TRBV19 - TGTGCCAGTACCACTACAGGGACTGGGGCCAACGTCCTGACTTTC CASTTTGTGANVLTF
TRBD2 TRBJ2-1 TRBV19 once TGTGCCAGTAGTACCCTAGCGGGAGGTACCGAGCAGTTCTTC CASSTLAGGTEQFF
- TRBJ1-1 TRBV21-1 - TGTGCCAGCAGCCTTCGACCCAGGAACACTGAAGCTTTCTTT CASSLRPRNTEAFF
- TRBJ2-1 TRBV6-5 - TGTGCCAGCAGTTTCGGTTATCAGGGGATTGAGCAGTTCTTC CASSFGYQGIEQFF
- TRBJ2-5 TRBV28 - TGTGCCAGCAGAGACCAGGGGTTGGGAGAGACCCAGTACTTC CASRDQGLGETQYF
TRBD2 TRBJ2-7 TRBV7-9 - TGTGCCAGCAGCATATCCCGGGAGGCCCACGAGCAGTACTTC CASSISREAHEQYF
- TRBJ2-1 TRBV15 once TGTGCCACCAGCAGAGGGGTAGCGGAGGCCCGCAATGAGCAGTTCTTC CATSRGVAEARNEQFF
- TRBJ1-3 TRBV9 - TGTGCCAGCAGCCTCGGACTTCAAAACACCATATATTTT CASSLGLQNTIYF
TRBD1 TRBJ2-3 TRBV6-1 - TGTGCCAGCAGTGGGGACAGGGGGATCACAGATACGCAGTATTTT CASSGDRGITDTQYF
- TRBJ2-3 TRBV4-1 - TGCGCCAGCAGCCAAGAAAGGTCCCAGCGCCCGGGGGATACGCAGTATTTT CASSQERSQRPGDTQYF
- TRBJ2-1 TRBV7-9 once TGTGCCAGCAGCCTGGGTAGCTCCTACAATGAGCAGTTCTTC CASSLGSSYNEQFF